This TCR beta chain was captured by sequencing in a study of blood T cell repertoires in COVID-19. Study in general: Some COVID-19 samples were acute and others convalescent; all came from the United States, Italy and Spain. PBMCs, B-cell-depleted T cells, or T cells provided the cDNA or gDNA that made up the material.

Original processing notes: It was from reference gene primer amplification that nucleated cell counts were estimated. Measured with immunoSEQ multiplex PCR; TCRdb has only the in-frame clones, and not every one. V, J and clone size are taken as reported in that table, and D and trimming were inferred from the DNA itself. Of almost 300,000 clones detected, more than 85% appear once; the ten largest clones hold around 1.4%. The germline gives CDR1 SNHLY, CDR2 FYNNEI. Germline trimming cut 1 base from V and 1 base from J; bases unmatched to any gene: 4. The CDR3 extends over 15 amino acids. This clonotype was obtained from an older man with acute or convalescent COVID-19. The sample taken for sequencing was peripheral blood. The chain links TRBV2 to TRBJ2-7, with 7 bases aligning to TRBD1. The CDR3 loop is CASSEGQGDSYEQYF. CDR3 nucleotide sequence: TGTGCCAGCAGTGAAGGTCAGGGGGATTCCTACGAGCAGTACTTC.